This T cell receptor (beta chain) derives from a study of shared clonotypes between healthy human individuals. As concerns this clone: The same CDR3 can be traced to other DNA sequences in this sample.

Germline CDR1 SGHTA, CDR2 FQGTGA. V lost 2 bases and J lost 0, with 6 bases in between. This CDR3 spans 14 amino acids. Only CD45RO-negative cells positively selected for CCR7 counted as naive CD8 cells, so terminally differentiated effector memory CD45RA+ cells were excluded. The method was immunoSEQ multiplex PCR; TCRdb's version includes in-frame clones alone and lacks a portion of them. Of nearly 2 million clones in the sample, 85% to 95% were seen once. The sample taken for sequencing was naive CD8+ T cells sorted from blood. This TCR derives from a man in his late teens or twenties in good health. The V gene is TRBV7-3, the J gene TRBJ2-3; D not certain. The CDR3, as DNA: TGTGCCAGCAGCTTACTTGGGAGCACAGATACGCAGTATTTT. The encoded protein is CASSLLGSTDTQYF.